This T cell receptor beta chain was obtained from a study of cytomegalovirus exposure and HLA in healthy donors. The PCR used 60 Vbeta and 13 Jbeta primers. Produced via immunoSEQ multiplex PCR; TCRdb's table is partial and in-frame only. This table has 200,000 to 250,000 clones, 70% to 85% appearing once. This clone was counted a single time. Looked up from germline, CDR1 is MDHEN and CDR2 is SYDVKM. V trimming: 4 bases; J trimming: 4 bases; junction bases outside the gene matches: 6. The CDR3 sequence is 15 residues long. This chain uses TRBV28 with TRBJ1-2; the match to TRBD1 covers 10 bases. This TCR came from a woman aged 40 to 49 in good health and CMV-seronegative. Sequences were obtained from PBMCs. In DNA form, the CDR3 reads TGTGCCAGCAGTTCCGGGACAGGGGTTCCCTATGGCTACACCTTC. Encoded protein: CASSSGTGVPYGYTF.